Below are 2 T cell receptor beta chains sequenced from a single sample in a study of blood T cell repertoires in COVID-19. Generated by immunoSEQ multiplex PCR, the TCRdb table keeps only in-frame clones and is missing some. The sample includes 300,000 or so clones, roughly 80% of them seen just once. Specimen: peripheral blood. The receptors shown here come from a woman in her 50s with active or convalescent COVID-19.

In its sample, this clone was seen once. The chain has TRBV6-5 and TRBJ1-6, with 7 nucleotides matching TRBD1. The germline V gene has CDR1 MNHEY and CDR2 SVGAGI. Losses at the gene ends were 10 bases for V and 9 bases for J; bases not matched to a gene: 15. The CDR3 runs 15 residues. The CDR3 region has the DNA TGTGCCACCTCAGGGGGGCAGGGATGGGTTTCACCCCTCCACTTT. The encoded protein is CATSGGQGWVSPLHF.

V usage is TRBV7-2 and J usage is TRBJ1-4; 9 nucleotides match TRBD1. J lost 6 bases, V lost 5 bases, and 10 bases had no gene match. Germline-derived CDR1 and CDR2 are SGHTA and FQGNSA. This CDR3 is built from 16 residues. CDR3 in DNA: TGTGCCAGCAGCACACTCTTTGGGACAGGGTATGAAAAACTGTTTTTT. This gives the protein CASSTLFGTGYEKLFF.